The 8 T cell receptor beta chains below come from one sample, sequenced in a study of PD-1 blockade in classical Hodgkin lymphoma. Indicated time point: cycle 4 day 1 (C4D1), after less than seven weeks of nivolumab. The patients all showed relapse after autologous stem cell transplantation, while their brentuximab vedotin exposure varied. TCRdb's table, derived via immunoSEQ multiplex PCR, lists solely in-frame clones and lacks some. The sample comprises under 80,000 clones, around nine tenths of which are singletons, and around 8.1% rests with the top ten. Here the sequenced sample was peripheral blood mononuclear cells (PBMCs), taken before the fourth cycle of nivolumab. The receptors were gathered from a human donor with classical Hodgkin lymphoma.

The chain links TRBV6-5 to TRBJ1-1; 10 bases align to TRBD1. The V gene end was trimmed by 5 bases and the J gene end by 6 bases; junction bases not matched to a gene: 6. This CDR3 spans 14 amino acids. Germline CDR1 reads MNHEY; CDR2 reads SVGAGI. CDR3 coding DNA: TGTGCCAGCAGTCGGACAGGGGGTAACGCTGAAGCTTTCTTT. Amino acid sequence: CASSRTGGNAEAFF.

V usage is TRBV10-2 and J usage is TRBJ2-3, with 14 bases lining up with TRBD2. The germline CDR1 and CDR2 sequences are WSHSY and SAAADI. The CDR3 runs 14 residues. V shed 8 bases and J 5 bases; nucleotides not matched to a gene: 3. The CDR3 DNA reads as TGCGCCAGCCGCGGACTAGCGGGGGGAGATACGCAGTATTTT. Residues: CASRGLAGGDTQYF.

The V and J genes are TRBV18 and TRBJ2-3; D is unresolved. The CDR3 is made up of 13 amino acids. Looked up from germline, CDR1 is KGHSH and CDR2 is LQKENI. The germline V and J ends were trimmed by 1 base and 3 bases, with 5 bases remaining between them. CDR3 nucleotide sequence: TGTGCCAGCTCACCACTAGATACAGATACGCAGTATTTT. It encodes CASSPLDTDTQYF. Full variable domain (outside the CDR3, taken from reference TRBV18 and TRBJ2-3): NAGVMQNPRHLVRRRGQEARLRCSPMKGHSHVYWYRQLPEEGLKFMVYLQKENIIDESGMPKERFSAEFPKEGPSILRIQQVVRGDSAAYFCASSPLDTDTQYFGPGTRLTVL.

The V call is TRBV5-1, the J call TRBJ2-7, with D maybe TRBD2 (5 bases). The germline V gene has CDR1 SGHRS and CDR2 YFSETQ. The CDR3 consists of 14 residues. V lost 4 bases, J lost 0 bases, and 11 bases lay in between. The CDR3 nucleotides read TGCGCCAGCAGCCCGCATGGGAGCTCCTACGAGCAGTACTTC. It encodes CASSPHGSSYEQYF.

In this sample, this clone turned up once. The rearrangement links TRBV11-3 to TRBJ2-5; 10 bases agree with TRBD2. The germline CDR1 and CDR2 sequences are SGHNT and YENEEA. Unmatched junction bases numbered 10, after V lost 1 base and J lost 5 bases. This CDR3 region has 17 residues. Here the CDR3 DNA reads TGTGCCAGCAGCTTAGGGGGAGAACTAGCGGGGTTGGAGACCCAGTACTTC. This gives the protein CASSLGGELAGLETQYF.

A few counts support this clone. Here the CDR3 reads CASSLAAGPYEQYF. Written as DNA, the CDR3 is TGCGCCAGCAGCTTGGCCGCCGGACCCTACGAGCAGTACTTC. The rearrangement links TRBV5-1 to TRBJ2-7; no firm D call. The CDR3 totals 14 residues. V was clipped by 0 bases and J by 2 bases, with 9 bases between them. Germline values: CDR1 SGHRS, CDR2 YFSETQ.

This chain uses TRBV2 with TRBJ1-4; 7 bases fit TRBD1. CDR1 and CDR2 (germline): SNHLY, FYNNEI. This CDR3 has 14 amino acids. The junction had 7 bases not matched to a gene; V was cut back by 8 bases and J by 4 bases. In nucleotides, the CDR3 is TGTGCCAGCTCCCGGGGACAGCTTAATGAAAAACTGTTTTTT. Its translation: CASSRGQLNEKLFF.

The CDR3 protein is CASSYDLGTYNEQFF. The CDR3 bases are TGTGCCAGCAGTTACGACTTAGGGACCTACAATGAGCAGTTCTTC. The rearrangement uses TRBV6-6 and TRBJ2-1; D is undetermined. The CDR3 consists of 15 residues. V dropped 2 bases and J dropped 2 bases, with 10 bases sitting between them. CDR1 is MNHNY and CDR2 is SVGAGI in the germline V gene (reference sequence).